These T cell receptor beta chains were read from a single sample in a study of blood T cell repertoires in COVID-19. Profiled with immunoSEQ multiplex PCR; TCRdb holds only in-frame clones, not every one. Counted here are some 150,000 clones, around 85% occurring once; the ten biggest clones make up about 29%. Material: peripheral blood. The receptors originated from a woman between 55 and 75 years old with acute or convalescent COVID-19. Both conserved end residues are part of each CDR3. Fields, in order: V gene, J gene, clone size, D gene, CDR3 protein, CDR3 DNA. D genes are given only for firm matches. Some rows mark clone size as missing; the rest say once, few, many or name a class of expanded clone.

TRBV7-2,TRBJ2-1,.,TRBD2,CASSSGGAINEQFF,TGTGCCAGCTCGAGCGGGGGGGCTATCAATGAGCAGTTCTTC
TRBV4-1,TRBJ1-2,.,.,CASSPRGGQVDYGYTF,TGCGCCAGCAGCCCCCGAGGAGGGCAGGTGGACTATGGCTACACCTTC
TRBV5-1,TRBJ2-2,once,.,CASSVIRGSTGELFF,TGCGCCAGCAGCGTAATTCGGGGTTCCACCGGGGAGCTGTTTTTT
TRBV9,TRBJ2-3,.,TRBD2,CASSVGRGGMDTQYF,TGTGCCAGCAGCGTAGGCCGGGGGGGCATGGATACGCAGTATTTT
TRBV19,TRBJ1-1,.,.,CASTLYTGTRTEAFF,TGTGCCAGTACCCTATACACAGGGACGAGGACTGAAGCTTTCTTT
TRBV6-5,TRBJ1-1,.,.,CASSGTARAEAFF,TGTGCCAGCAGCGGGACTGCCCGGGCTGAAGCTTTCTTT
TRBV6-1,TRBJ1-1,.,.,CASSDPAVNEAFF,TGTGCCAGCAGTGATCCTGCGGTGAATGAAGCTTTCTTT
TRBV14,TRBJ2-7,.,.,CASSARDSFIYEQYF,TGTGCCAGCAGCGCGCGGGACAGTTTTATTTACGAGCAGTACTTC
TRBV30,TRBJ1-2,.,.,CAWTPWVGGYGYTF,TGTGCCTGGACCCCGTGGGTTGGAGGGTATGGCTACACCTTC
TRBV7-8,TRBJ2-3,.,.,CASSLQGWYTDTQYF,TGTGCCAGCAGCTTACAGGGGTGGTACACAGATACGCAGTATTTT
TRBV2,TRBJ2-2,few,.,CASSPSLSNTGELFF,TGTGCCAGCAGTCCGAGCTTGTCGAACACCGGGGAGCTGTTTTTT
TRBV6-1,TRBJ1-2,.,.,CASSEGQLTVGYTF,TGTGCCAGCAGTGAAGGACAGCTAACTGTGGGCTACACCTTC
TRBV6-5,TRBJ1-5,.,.,CASSPSGFGNQPQHF,TGTGCCAGCAGTCCTTCAGGGTTTGGCAATCAGCCCCAGCATTTT
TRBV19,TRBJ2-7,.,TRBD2,CASSVGGLTYEQYF,TGTGCCAGTAGTGTCGGGGGGTTAACCTACGAGCAGTACTTC
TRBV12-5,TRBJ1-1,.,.,CASGPPHGTPLNTEAFF,TGTGCTAGTGGCCCACCACACGGGACACCGTTGAACACTGAAGCTTTCTTT
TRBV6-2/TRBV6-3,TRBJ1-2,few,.,CASSYPSRTNYGYTF,TGTGCCAGCAGTTACCCGAGCAGGACTAACTATGGCTACACCTTC
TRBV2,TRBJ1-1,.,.,CASAPRGQNTEAFF,TGTGCCAGCGCACCTAGGGGTCAGAACACTGAAGCTTTCTTT
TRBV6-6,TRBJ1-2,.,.,CASRELTSNYGYTF,TGTGCCAGCAGAGAACTGACAAGTAACTATGGCTACACCTTC
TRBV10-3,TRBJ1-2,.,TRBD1,CAISEGGNYGYTF,TGTGCCATCAGTGAAGGGGGCAACTATGGCTACACCTTC
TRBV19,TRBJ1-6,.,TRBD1,CASRPQGTGNSPLHF,TGTGCCAGTAGGCCGCAAGGGACAGGAAATTCACCCCTCCACTTT
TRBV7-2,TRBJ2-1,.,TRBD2,CASSLFGGGFSNEQFF,TGTGCCAGCAGCTTATTTGGCGGGGGATTCTCCAATGAGCAGTTCTTC
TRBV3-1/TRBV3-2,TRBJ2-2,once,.,CASSQVGATGELFF,TGTGCCAGCAGCCAAGTTGGGGCGACCGGGGAGCTGTTTTTT
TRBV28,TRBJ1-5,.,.,CASSSQQNQPQHF,TGTGCCAGCAGCTCACAACAGAATCAGCCCCAGCATTTT
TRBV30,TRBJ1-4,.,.,CAWRSGEKLFF,TGTGCCTGGAGGTCGGGAGAAAAACTGTTTTTT
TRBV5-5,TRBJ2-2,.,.,CASSQQVGDFGELFF,TGTGCCAGCAGCCAGCAAGTAGGGGATTTCGGGGAGCTGTTTTTT
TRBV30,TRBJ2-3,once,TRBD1,CAWSVGTAFSRDTQYF,TGTGCCTGGAGCGTTGGGACAGCCTTTTCGAGAGATACGCAGTATTTT
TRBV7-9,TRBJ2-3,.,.,CASSPLDTQYF,TGTGCCAGCAGCCCTCTAGATACGCAGTATTTT
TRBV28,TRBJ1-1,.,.,CASSLFGVRRTEAFF,TGTGCCAGCAGTTTATTCGGAGTGCGAAGGACTGAAGCTTTCTTT
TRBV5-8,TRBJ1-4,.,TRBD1,CASSPGLATGGSRAFEKLFF,TGTGCCAGCAGCCCCGGTCTTGCGACAGGGGGCTCTCGGGCCTTTGAAAAACTGTTTTTT
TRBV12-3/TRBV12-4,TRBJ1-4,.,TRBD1,CASSPGQGEKLFF,TGTGCCAGCAGTCCTGGACAGGGTGAAAAACTGTTTTTT
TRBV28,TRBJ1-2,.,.,CASSLPAGRLYGYTF,TGTGCCAGCTCCCTCCCCGCAGGGCGCCTATATGGCTACACCTTC
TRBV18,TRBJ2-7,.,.,CASSGGSRNEQYF,TGTGCCAGCTCGGGGGGAAGTAGAAACGAGCAGTACTTC
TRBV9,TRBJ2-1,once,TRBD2,CASSVGLAVYNEQFF,TGTGCCAGCAGCGTAGGACTAGCGGTTTACAATGAGCAGTTCTTC
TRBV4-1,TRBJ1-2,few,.,CASSQQGYGYTF,TGCGCCAGCAGCCAACAGGGCTATGGCTACACCTTC
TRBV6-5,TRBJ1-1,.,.,CASSAGGVDTEAFF,TGTGCCAGCAGCGCGGGGGGGGTGGACACTGAAGCTTTCTTT
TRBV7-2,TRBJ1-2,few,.,CASSLQSNYGYTF,TGTGCCAGCAGCTTACAGTCAAACTATGGCTACACCTTC
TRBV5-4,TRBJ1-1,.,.,CASSRDRNTEAFF,TGTGCCAGCAGCCGTGACAGGAACACTGAAGCTTTCTTT
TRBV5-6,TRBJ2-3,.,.,CASRYESTDTQYF,TGTGCCAGCAGGTATGAGAGCACAGATACGCAGTATTTT
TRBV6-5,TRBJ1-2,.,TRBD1,CASSYDQGATGYTF,TGTGCCAGCAGTTACGATCAGGGGGCTACTGGCTACACCTTC
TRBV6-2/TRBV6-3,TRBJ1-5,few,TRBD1,CASSYSTGGNQPQHF,TGTGCCAGCAGTTACTCAACAGGGGGCAATCAGCCCCAGCATTTT
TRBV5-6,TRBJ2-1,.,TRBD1,CASSLVKGANYNEQFF,TGTGCCAGCAGCTTGGTAAAGGGGGCTAACTACAATGAGCAGTTCTTC
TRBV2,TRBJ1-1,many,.,CASSDHWVGVGGSEAFF,TGTGCCAGCAGTGACCATTGGGTTGGGGTTGGGGGGTCTGAAGCTTTCTTT
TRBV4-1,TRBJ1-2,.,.,CASSQGQPSPYGYTF,TGCGCCAGCAGCCAAGGACAGCCGTCCCCCTATGGCTACACCTTC
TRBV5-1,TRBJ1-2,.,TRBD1,CASSLGGVGYGYTF,TGCGCCAGCAGCTTAGGGGGCGTTGGCTATGGCTACACCTTC
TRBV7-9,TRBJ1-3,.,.,CASSQGGGSGNTIYF,TGTGCCAGCAGCCAGGGAGGGGGCTCTGGAAACACCATATATTTT
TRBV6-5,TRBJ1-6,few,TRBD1,CASGDRFNSPLHF,TGTGCCAGCGGGGACAGATTTAATTCACCCCTCCACTTT
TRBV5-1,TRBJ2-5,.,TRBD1,CASSLATGVGETQYF,TGCGCCAGCAGCTTGGCGACAGGGGTGGGGGAGACCCAGTACTTC
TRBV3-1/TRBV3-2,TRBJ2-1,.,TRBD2,CASRKEGTSGVRGEQFF,TGTGCCAGCAGGAAGGAGGGAACTAGCGGGGTGCGTGGTGAGCAGTTCTTC
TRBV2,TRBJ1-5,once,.,CASSSGVSNQPQHF,TGTGCCAGCAGTAGCGGGGTTTCGAATCAGCCCCAGCATTTT
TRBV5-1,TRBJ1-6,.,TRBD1,CASSLMTGEGSPLHF,TGCGCCAGCAGCCTTATGACAGGGGAAGGTTCACCCCTCCACTTT
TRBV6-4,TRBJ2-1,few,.,CASSDQLGNEQFF,TGTGCCAGCAGTGACCAACTAGGAAATGAGCAGTTCTTC
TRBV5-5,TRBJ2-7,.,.,CASSLVVVRSPTEQYF,TGTGCCAGCAGCTTGGTGGTTGTCAGGTCTCCGACCGAGCAGTACTTC
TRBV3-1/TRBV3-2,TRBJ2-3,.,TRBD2,CASSPMLAGGADTQYF,TGTGCCAGCAGCCCTATGCTAGCGGGGGGAGCAGATACGCAGTATTTT
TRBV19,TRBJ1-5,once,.,CASTGGPGSNQPQHF,TGTGCCAGTACGGGAGGACCAGGTAGCAATCAGCCCCAGCATTTT
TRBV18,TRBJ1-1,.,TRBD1,CASSSDGQVNTEAFF,TGTGCCAGCTCATCCGATGGACAGGTGAACACTGAAGCTTTCTTT
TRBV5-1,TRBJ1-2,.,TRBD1,CASSSSTGGNYGYTF,TGCGCCAGCAGCTCCTCAACAGGGGGCAACTATGGCTACACCTTC
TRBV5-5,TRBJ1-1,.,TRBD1,CASKTGTGPTEAFF,TGTGCCAGCAAAACCGGGACAGGGCCCACTGAAGCTTTCTTT
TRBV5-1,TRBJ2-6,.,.,CASSLDGRGLPANVLTF,TGCGCCAGCAGCTTGGACGGCAGAGGGTTACCGGCCAACGTCCTGACTTTC
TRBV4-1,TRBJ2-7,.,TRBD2,CASSLYGGDSGLYEQYF,TGCGCCAGCAGCCTTTATGGGGGGGATAGTGGTTTATACGAGCAGTACTTC
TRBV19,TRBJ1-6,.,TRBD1,CASSIQGANSPLHF,TGTGCCAGTAGTATCCAGGGGGCGAATTCACCCCTCCACTTT